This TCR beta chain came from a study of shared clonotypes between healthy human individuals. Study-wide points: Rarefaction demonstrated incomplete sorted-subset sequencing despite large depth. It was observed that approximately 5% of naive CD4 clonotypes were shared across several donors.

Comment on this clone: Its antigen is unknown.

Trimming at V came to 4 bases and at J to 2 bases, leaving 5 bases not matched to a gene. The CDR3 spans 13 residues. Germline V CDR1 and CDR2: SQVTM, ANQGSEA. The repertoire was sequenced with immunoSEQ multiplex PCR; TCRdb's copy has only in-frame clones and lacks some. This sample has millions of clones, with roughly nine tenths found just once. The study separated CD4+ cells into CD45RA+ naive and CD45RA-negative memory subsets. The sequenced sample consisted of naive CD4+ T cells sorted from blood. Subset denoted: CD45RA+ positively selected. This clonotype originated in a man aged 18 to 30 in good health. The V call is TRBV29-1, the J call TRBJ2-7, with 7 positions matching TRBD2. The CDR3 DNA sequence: TGCAGCGTTGCGTCGGGAGGCCCCTACGAGCAGTACTTC. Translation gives CSVASGGPYEQYF.